One sample yielded the 30 T cell receptor beta chains listed below, sequenced in a study of T-cell memory formation after mild COVID-19. In TCRdb, the 5' RACE reads were re-called with MiXCR into one record per CDR3 protein. The sample yields roughly 300,000 distinct CDR3 sequences, less than 9.5% seen once. Sequenced sample: PBMCs or a T cell subset sorted from them (not recorded which). These receptors were collected from a young man who had mild COVID-19 (a few samples of this study predate the infection). Cell type and time point are not known.

This clonotype was seen a handful of times. The V and J genes are TRBV18 and TRBJ2-7; no clear D gene. Deletions cut 3 bases from V and 10 bases from J, with 16 bases between. Germline loops: CDR1 KGHSH, CDR2 LQKENI. CDR3 length: 13 residues. The CDR3 sequence is CASSPDQVREQYV. DNA for the CDR3: TGTGCCAGCTCACCTGATCAGGTTCGAGAACAGTACGTC.

In this sample, this clonotype turned up a few times. The chain is built from TRBV12-3 or TRBV12-4 and TRBJ2-5; D is uncertain. V lost 5 bases, J lost 5 bases, and 9 bases lay in between. The CDR3 has 12 residues. The CDR3 loop is CASSLSPETQYF. CDR3 coding DNA: TGTGCCAGCAGTCTCTCCCCGGAGACCCAGTACTTC.

The chain recombines TRBV7-9 with TRBJ1-1; D remains ambiguous. CDR3 length: 11 amino acids. Trimming stripped 5 bases from V and 4 bases from J, with 5 bases between. Looked up from germline, CDR1 is SEHNR and CDR2 is FQNEAQ (reference sequence). This CDR3 reads CASSTFTEAFF. The CDR3 DNA reads TGTGCCAGCAGCACGTTCACTGAAGCTTTCTTT.

The chain employs TRBV5-1 and TRBJ2-3, with 8 bases identical to TRBD2. Germline-derived CDR1 and CDR2 are SGHRS and YFSETQ. The V and J ends lost 1 base and 4 bases, in that order; junction bases with no gene match: 11. The CDR3 extends over 17 amino acids. The CDR3 sequence is CASSLTFGGGQPDTQYF. As DNA, the CDR3 is TGCGCCAGCAGCTTGACCTTTGGCGGGGGGCAGCCAGATACGCAGTATTTT.

This clonotype came up a few times. The genes are TRBV11-2 and TRBJ2-5; TRBD2 matches 7 bases. CDR1 and CDR2 from the germline V gene are SGHAT and FQNNGV. CDR3 length: 14 residues. The J segment lost 5 bases and the V segment lost 5 bases, leaving 8 bases of the junction unmatched. CDR3 residues: CASSESTGGETQYF. The CDR3 nucleotides are TGTGCCAGCAGCGAGTCAACCGGGGGGGAGACCCAGTACTTC.

In its sample, this clonotype was seen many times. The J gene is TRBJ2-1, the V gene TRBV7-3; 8 positions agree with TRBD1. Trimming cost V 2 bases and J 3 bases; bases outside gene matches: 3. The CDR3 has 15 amino acids. From germline, CDR1 is SGHTA and CDR2 FQGTGA. The CDR3 region is CASSLDRGGYNEQFF. CDR3 sequence (DNA): TGTGCCAGCAGCTTAGACAGGGGAGGCTACAATGAGCAGTTCTTC.

The V gene is TRBV4-1, the J gene TRBJ2-3; weak D call: TRBD2 (6 bases). The CDR3 sequence is 16 residues long. Germline V CDR1 and CDR2: MGHRA, YSYEKL. V lost 1 base and J 6 bases, leaving 17 bases between the germline ends. The CDR3 bases are TGCGCCAGCAGCCAAGCTCTCGGGGGAAATATGGATACGCAGTATTTT. The encoded protein is CASSQALGGNMDTQYF.

This clonotype was recorded a few times. The chain uses TRBV5-1 and TRBJ2-5; TRBD2 matches 14 bases. The CDR3 runs 17 residues. Germline V gene lookup returns CDR1 SGHRS and CDR2 YFSETQ. J gave up 4 bases and V 4 bases, and 9 bases lay outside the gene matches. The CDR3 here is CASSPGLAGGRGETQYF. CDR3 coding DNA: TGCGCCAGCAGCCCCGGACTAGCGGGGGGCCGGGGAGAGACCCAGTACTTC.

In this sample, this clonotype turned up many times. The chain recombines TRBV5-1 with TRBJ2-1, with unresolved D. The V and J ends lost 1 base and 4 bases respectively, with 6 bases between them. The length of the CDR3 is 13 residues. Germline V lookup: CDR1 SGHRS, CDR2 YFSETQ. CDR3 protein: CASSLPPYNEQFF. For the CDR3, the DNA is TGCGCCAGCAGCTTGCCCCCATACAATGAGCAGTTCTTC.

The rearrangement uses TRBV12-3 or TRBV12-4 and TRBJ1-5; TRBD1 matches 11 bases. Trimming at V came to 8 bases and at J to 0 bases, leaving 12 bases not matched to a gene. CDR3 length equals 18 residues. The DNA of the CDR3 is TGTGCCAGCGATACCGGGACAGGGGGTCGGAATAGCAATCAGCCCCAGCATTTT. This encodes CASDTGTGGRNSNQPQHF.

The gene calls are TRBV5-1 and TRBJ1-4; D possibly corresponds to TRBD1 (6 bases). Germline loops: CDR1 SGHRS, CDR2 YFSETQ. The CDR3 length is 16 residues. V was trimmed by 2 bases and J by 6 bases, leaving 17 bases between them. As DNA, the CDR3 is TGCGCCAGCAGCTTTACAGGGAAAAGGGCTGATGAAAAACTGTTTTTT. Protein: CASSFTGKRADEKLFF.

This clonotype was seen more than once but under ten times. The chain links TRBV5-1 to TRBJ2-2; D assignment may be TRBD1 or TRBD2 (5 bases each). The V gene's germline CDR1 is SGHRS and CDR2 YFSETQ. CDR3 length equals 17 residues. V lost 2 bases, J lost 4 bases, and 18 bases lay in between. CDR3 residues: CASSLLRGSGSTGELFF. The CDR3 DNA is TGCGCCAGCAGCTTATTAAGGGGCAGCGGATCCACCGGGGAGCTGTTTTTT.

V usage is TRBV4-2 and J usage is TRBJ2-2; D could derive from TRBD1 or TRBD2 (6 bases each). Trimming left V 2 bases short and J 6 bases short, with 10 bases between. Germline V gene lookup returns CDR1 LGHNA and CDR2 YNFKEQ. CDR3 length equals 14 residues. The CDR3 DNA is TGTGCCAGCAGCCAAAGGGGGGAGTCCGGGGAGCTGTTTTTT. This translates into CASSQRGESGELFF.

Only a few counts were recorded for this clonotype. The chain carries TRBV19 and TRBJ2-3; 7 bases agree with TRBD2. There are 16 residues in the CDR3. J gave up 0 bases and V 7 bases, and 10 bases lay outside the gene matches. The V gene's germline CDR1 is LNHDA and CDR2 SQIVND (reference sequence). CDR3 in DNA: TGTGCCAGTACCGCTTGGGGGGGAGCTAGCACAGATACGCAGTATTTT. Its translation is CASTAWGGASTDTQYF.

This clonotype has more than one count but fewer than ten. The chain employs TRBV11-2 and TRBJ1-1; D not resolved. This CDR3 region has 15 residues. Germline CDR1 is SGHAT and CDR2 is FQNNGV. V lost 1 base to trimming and J lost 0 bases, with 9 bases between them. The CDR3 loop reads CASSLGASLNTEAFF. CDR3 sequence (DNA): TGTGCCAGCAGCTTAGGGGCCAGCCTGAACACTGAAGCTTTCTTT. The whole variable domain, filled in from reference TRBV11-2 and TRBJ1-1, reads EAGVAQSPRYKIIEKRQSVAFWCNPISGHATLYWYQQILGQGPKLLIQFQNNGVVDDSQLPKDRFSAERLKGVDSTLKIQPAKLEDSAVYLCASSLGASLNTEAFFGQGTRLTVV.

This chain joins TRBV5-1 and TRBJ2-7; possibly TRBD1 for D (6 bases). Trimming left V 4 bases short and J 5 bases short, with 13 bases between. The CDR3 is made up of 13 amino acids. Germline CDR1 is SGHRS and CDR2 is YFSETQ. The DNA of the CDR3 is TGCGCCAGCAGCCCTGACAGGACCCACGAGCAGTACTTC. It codes for CASSPDRTHEQYF.

The chain joins TRBV5-6 to TRBJ2-5; no clear D gene. The CDR3 extends over 14 amino acids. Germline lookup yields CDR1 SGHDT and CDR2 YYEEEE. V lost 2 bases, J lost 8 bases, and 16 bases lay in between. CDR3 DNA: TGTGCCAGCAGCTTACAACCCGTGACAAGCACCCAGTACTTC. Its protein is CASSLQPVTSTQYF.

This clonotype appeared many times. The chain joins TRBV28 to TRBJ2-7; TRBD2 is a possible D gene (6 bases). Germline V gene sequence: CDR1 MDHEN, CDR2 SYDVKM. V lost 3 bases, J lost 2 bases, and 11 bases lay in between. This CDR3 has 14 residues. CDR3 sequence: CASSLRGPTYEQYF. The CDR3 DNA sequence: TGTGCCAGCAGTTTGCGGGGCCCAACCTACGAGCAGTACTTC.

This clonotype was counted a few times. The gene calls are TRBV2 and TRBJ1-5; no clear D gene. CDR3 length: 14 residues. CDR1 SNHLY and CDR2 FYNNEI come from the germline V gene. V lost 2 bases to trimming and J lost 4 bases, with 9 bases between them. The CDR3 here is CASSEISANQPQHF. CDR3 nucleotide sequence: TGTGCCAGCAGTGAAATCTCGGCAAATCAGCCCCAGCATTTT. The variable domain in full, completed from reference TRBV2 and TRBJ1-5, reads EPEVTQTPSHQVTQMGQEVILRCVPISNHLYFYWYRQILGQKVEFLVSFYNNEISEKSEIFDDQFSVERPDGSNFTLKIRSTKLEDSAMYFCASSEISANQPQHFGDGTRLSIL.

In its sample, this clonotype was seen a few times. V is TRBV7-7 and J is TRBJ2-3, with TRBD2 identical over 10 bases. The germline V gene encodes CDR1 SSHAT and CDR2 FNYEAQ (reference sequence). This CDR3 region has 15 residues. The V segment lost 5 bases and the J segment 4 bases; nucleotides outside the gene matches: 6. This CDR3 reads CASSPAGGRSDTQYF. The DNA of the CDR3 is TGTGCCAGCAGCCCAGCGGGGGGGCGATCAGATACGCAGTATTTT. The full variable domain, in which reference TRBV7-7 and TRBJ2-3 provide the parts outside the CDR3, is GAGVSQSPRYKVTKRGQDVTLRCDPISSHATLYWYQQALGQGPEFLTYFNYEAQPDKSGLPSDRFSAERPEGSISTLTIQRTEQRDSAMYRCASSPAGGRSDTQYFGPGTRLTVL.

This clonotype appeared a few times. This chain uses TRBV7-8 with TRBJ1-1; D not resolved. Trimming removed 8 bases from V and 7 bases from J, with 14 bases in between. The germline V gene encodes CDR1 SGHVS and CDR2 FQNEAQ. The CDR3 covers 12 residues. The CDR3 bases are TGTGCCAGCTCCCACCCACGCGATGAAGCTTTCTTT. Translated: CASSHPRDEAFF.

Concerning this clonotype itself: The junction and the germline gene differ at one end; a read error may be behind it. The CDR3 loop is CASSLDQGTTSYF. The CDR3 bases are TGTGCCAGCAGCTTAGATCAAGGGACGACTTCTTACTTT. The chain carries TRBV11-2 and TRBJ1-1, with D possibly TRBD1 on 5 matching bases. The CDR3 extends over 13 amino acids. Germline values: CDR1 SGHAT, CDR2 FQNNGV.

This clonotype was detected a few times. The chain couples TRBV12-3 or TRBV12-4 to TRBJ2-7; D call uncertain. V was trimmed by 6 bases and J by 2 bases, leaving 11 bases between them. This CDR3 contains 13 residues. Here the CDR3 DNA reads TGTGCCAGCAGCTCGGAAAGTACCTACGAGCAGTACTTC. Amino acids: CASSSESTYEQYF.

The chain is built from TRBV5-1 and TRBJ1-3; possible D gene TRBD1, 6 bases. The CDR3 spans 15 residues. The V gene's germline CDR1 is SGHRS and CDR2 YFSETQ. The V end was cut by 4 bases, the J end by 2 bases, with 13 bases between. The CDR3 sequence: CASSPTTGTGNTIYF. The CDR3 DNA reads TGCGCCAGCAGCCCCACGACAGGAACTGGAAACACCATATATTTT.

The chain uses TRBV12-3 or TRBV12-4 and TRBJ1-1, with 9 bases that match TRBD1. The J segment lost 5 bases and the V segment lost 6 bases, leaving 7 bases of the junction unmatched. This CDR3 has 14 residues. CDR3 sequence (DNA): TGTGCCAGCAGGATGACAGGGGGAGTTACTGAAGCTTTCTTT. This sequence encodes CASRMTGGVTEAFF.

The genes are TRBV7-9 and TRBJ1-3; D perhaps matches TRBD1 (5 bases). Trimming took 5 bases from V and 1 from J, leaving 15 bases between them. CDR3 length equals 16 residues. In germline, CDR1 is SEHNR, CDR2 FQNEAQ (reference sequence). The CDR3 loop is CASSTAGSRSGNTIYF. The CDR3 coding sequence is TGTGCCAGCAGCACCGCAGGGAGTCGGTCTGGAAACACCATATATTTT. Looking up the rest from reference TRBV7-9 and TRBJ1-3 gives the full variable domain: DTGVSQNPRHKITKRGQNVTFRCDPISEHNRLYWYRQTLGQGPEFLTYFQNEAQLEKSRLLSDRFSAERPKGSFSTLEIQRTEQGDSAMYLCASSTAGSRSGNTIYFGEGSWLTVV.

This clonotype was seen more than once but under ten times. The chain has TRBV11-2 and TRBJ2-1, with a tentative D call TRBD2 (6 bases). Germline V gives CDR1 SGHAT, CDR2 FQNNGV. Trimming pared 8 bases from V and 6 bases from J, leaving 11 bases between. The CDR3 spans 12 residues. The CDR3 DNA reads as TGTGCCAGCCTCATGGGGGGCAATGAGCAGTTCTTC. Translated: CASLMGGNEQFF.

This clonotype was observed a few times. The chain carries TRBV5-1 and TRBJ1-2; 8 nucleotides agree with TRBD1. Trimming removed 4 bases from V and 3 bases from J; junction bases left unmatched: 8. Germline CDR1 SGHRS, CDR2 YFSETQ. This CDR3 region has 15 residues. DNA of the CDR3: TGCGCCAGCAGCCAGAGGACAGGGACGGACTATGGCTACACCTTC. It codes for CASSQRTGTDYGYTF.

This clonotype was recorded a few times. This sequence joins TRBV19 and TRBJ2-7, with TRBD1 matching over 7 bases. Germline V gene sequence: CDR1 LNHDA, CDR2 SQIVND (reference sequence). The CDR3 extends over 14 amino acids. The V segment lost 4 bases and the J segment 7 bases; nucleotides outside the gene matches: 10. The CDR3 sequence: CASSTRTGPGEQYF. As DNA, the CDR3 is TGTGCCAGTAGTACCAGGACAGGCCCCGGAGAGCAGTACTTC. Drawing the rest from reference TRBV19 and TRBJ2-7, the complete variable domain is DGGITQSPKYLFRKEGQNVTLSCEQNLNHDAMYWYRQDPGQGLRLIYYSQIVNDFQKGDIAEGYSVSREKKESFPLTVTSAQKNPTAFYLCASSTRTGPGEQYFGPGTRLTVT.

There are a few counts of this clonotype. The rearrangement joins TRBV7-2 to TRBJ2-1; D gene unclear. CDR1 is SGHTA and CDR2 is FQGNSA in the germline V gene. Between the trimmed V and J ends, which lost 5 bases and 4 bases, there was a span of 6 bases. CDR3 size: 12 residues. The CDR3 DNA follows: TGTGCCAGCAGCCCCAATTACAATGAGCAGTTCTTC. It yields the protein CASSPNYNEQFF.